This T cell receptor (beta chain) comes out of a study of cytomegalovirus exposure and HLA in healthy donors. Across the whole study: About 200 million T cells yielded some 120 million unique TCR beta sequences in earlier analysis.

Study results and caveats: TRBV6-2, TRBV6-3 and some other V segments were unresolvable in 87-base-pair reads. An analysis was carried out at a later point. It showed that HLA-associated TCR beta chains were more clonally expanded than equally common non-associated chains.

PCR was performed using 60 Vbeta and 13 Jbeta primers. Assay used: immunoSEQ multiplex PCR; TCRdb lists only in-frame clones, some missing. The table records 110,000 to 150,000 clones, approximately 80% of them present only once. A note on this clone: What it recognizes is unknown.

The trim removed 4 bases at V and 8 bases at J, leaving 0 bases unmatched. The CDR3 consists of 13 residues. Germline lookup yields CDR1 SGHTA and CDR2 FQGTGA. This TCR was recovered from a boy aged 2 to 10 in good health and CMV-seronegative. Sequences were obtained from PBMCs. V gene TRBV7-3 combines with J gene TRBJ1-6; 9 bases fit TRBD1. CDR3 nucleotides: TGTGCCAGCAGCTGGGACAGGGATTCACCCCTCCACTTT. It yields the protein CASSWDRDSPLHF.